The 6 T cell receptor beta chains listed next were all sequenced from one sample in a study of blood T cell repertoires in COVID-19. Some clones are missing from TCRdb's copy, which holds only in-frame ones; the method was immunoSEQ multiplex PCR. The profile covers more than 150,000 clones, with 65% to 80% appearing a single time and about 13% taken by the ten largest. Sequenced: peripheral blood. These receptors were taken from a man in his forties or fifties who had recovered from COVID-19.

The rearrangement uses TRBV9 and TRBJ2-3; 8 nucleotides line up with TRBD1. Germline V gene lookup returns CDR1 SGDLS and CDR2 YYNGEE. The CDR3 covers 16 residues. The V and J ends lost 3 bases and 7 bases, in that order; junction bases with no gene match: 13. In nucleotides, the CDR3 is TGTGCCAGCAGCGGAGATTTACAGGACAGGGACAATACGCAGTATTTT. Encoded protein: CASSGDLQDRDNTQYF.

The chain recombines TRBV6-5 with TRBJ2-2; 7 bases line up with TRBD2. Trimming removed 6 bases from V and 7 bases from J; junction bases left unmatched: 5. Germline V gene lookup returns CDR1 MNHEY and CDR2 SVGAGI. The CDR3 is made up of 13 amino acids. CDR3 amino acids: CASRPPGGGELFF. The CDR3 coding sequence is TGTGCCAGCAGACCTCCGGGGGGCGGGGAGCTGTTTTTT.

The rearrangement links TRBV27 to TRBJ2-2; TRBD2 is a possible D gene (5 bases). Germline CDR1 is MNHEY and CDR2 is SMNVEV (reference sequence). Deletions cut 3 bases from V and 8 bases from J, with 16 bases between. The CDR3 extends over 15 amino acids. CDR3 sequence reads: CASSFRTRGEGELFF. The CDR3 DNA is TGTGCCAGCAGTTTCCGGACCCGGGGAGAGGGGGAGCTGTTTTTT.

V is TRBV5-4 and J is TRBJ2-1; no clear D gene. CDR1 SGHNT and CDR2 YYREEE come from the germline V gene (reference sequence). This CDR3 has 14 residues. The V gene lost 0 bases and the J gene lost 0 bases, with 4 bases spanning the gap. The CDR3 loop is CASSLDSSYNEQFF. The CDR3 bases are TGTGCCAGCAGCTTGGACAGCTCCTACAATGAGCAGTTCTTC. The whole variable domain, remainder taken from reference TRBV5-4 and TRBJ2-1, is ETGVTQSPTHLIKTRGQQVTLRCSSQSGHNTVSWYQQALGQGPQFIFQYYREEENGRGNFPPRFSGLQFPNYSSELNVNALELDDSALYLCASSLDSSYNEQFFGPGTRLTVL.

The chain joins TRBV27 to TRBJ1-1; perhaps TRBD1 as D (5 bases). The germline V gene has CDR1 MNHEY and CDR2 SMNVEV (reference sequence). Trimming took off 0 bases at V and 1 base at J, with 12 bases between the two ends. This CDR3 is 16 amino acids long. In nucleotides, the CDR3 is TGTGCCAGCAGTTTATCTCCCTTGCAGGGGAACACTGAAGCTTTCTTT. This encodes CASSLSPLQGNTEAFF.

In the case of this clone: Other DNA sequences in this sample translate to the same CDR3. The chain is built from TRBV18 and TRBJ1-1; 8 nucleotides match TRBD1. V trimming: 3 bases; J trimming: 1 base; junction bases outside the gene matches: 1. Germline lookup yields CDR1 KGHSH and CDR2 LQKENI. The CDR3 runs to 14 residues. CDR3 DNA: TGTGCCAGCTCACCGACAGGGGAGAACACTGAAGCTTTCTTT. This sequence encodes CASSPTGENTEAFF.